This TCR beta chain was documented in a study of blood T cell repertoires in COVID-19. Whole-study context: COVID-19 samples collected from the United States, Italy and Spain covered acute and convalescent phases.

The V and J ends lost 5 bases and 0 bases respectively, with 14 bases between them. The CDR3 covers 16 residues. Germline CDR1 and CDR2: LNHDA and SQIVND (reference sequence). Authors' analysis steps: Nucleated cell counts were estimated from reference gene primer amplification. The data were produced by immunoSEQ multiplex PCR, yet TCRdb's version contains in-frame clones alone and is incomplete. For V, J and clone size, that table is used; D and trimming come from the DNA. The data show 55,000 to 85,000 clones, roughly 78% seen once. Source material: peripheral blood. The sequence derives from a man between 60 and 75 years old with active or convalescent COVID-19. This sequence joins TRBV19 and TRBJ1-5; D not certain. The CDR3 DNA is TGTGCCAGTAGTCCCGATGCGGTCAGTAGCAATCAGCCCCAGCATTTT. This codes for CASSPDAVSSNQPQHF.